Listed below are T cell receptor beta chains from one sample, sequenced in a study of T cell repertoires in cytomegalovirus infection. MiXCR was run by TCRdb on the reads, yielding one entry per CDR3 protein. This table holds a few hundred thousand distinct CDR3 sequences, 22% found once. The sequenced material came from CD8+ T cells from PBMCs. Receptor source: a human donor in good health (CMV status not recorded). Some clones in this sample may be carry-over from other donors' samples. Both conserved end residues are part of each CDR3. The D gene is left open where the match is weak. Size is omitted from some rows. Given values are once, few, many or a class for expanded clones.

V: TRBV29-1; size: .; D: .; J: TRBJ2-7; CDR3: CSAGHYYEQYF; DNA: TGCAGCGCGGGACACTACTACGAGCAGTACTTC
V: TRBV18; size: .; D: .; J: TRBJ2-5; CDR3: CASSPPDAGGKTQYF; DNA: TGTGCCAGCTCACCACCGGACGCTGGGGGGAAGACCCAGTACTTC
V: TRBV6-5; size: many; D: TRBD1; J: TRBJ2-7; CDR3: CASSYRDRAYEQYF; DNA: TGTGCCAGCAGTTACCGGGACAGGGCGTACGAGCAGTACTTC
V: TRBV7-2; size: many; D: TRBD2; J: TRBJ2-1; CDR3: CASILSSGGANEQFF; DNA: TGTGCCAGCATCCTGAGTAGCGGGGGGGCTAATGAGCAGTTCTTC
V: TRBV6-6; size: .; D: .; J: TRBJ2-1; CDR3: CASSNPQGQSSYNEQFF; DNA: TGTGCCAGCAGTAACCCTCAGGGGCAAAGCTCCTACAATGAGCAGTTCTTC
V: TRBV5-4; size: .; D: .; J: TRBJ2-7; CDR3: CASSSPGTVTYEQYF; DNA: TGTGCCAGCAGCTCTCCCGGGACGGTCACCTACGAGCAGTACTTC
V: TRBV12-3/TRBV12-4; size: many; D: .; J: TRBJ2-2; CDR3: CASSFDTGSTGELFF; DNA: TGTGCCAGCAGTTTTGATACAGGGTCCACCGGGGAGCTGTTTTTT
V: TRBV3-1; size: once; D: .; J: TRBJ2-7; CDR3: CASSSGASLSYEQYF; DNA: TGTGCCAGCAGCAGTGGGGCTAGCCTCTCCTACGAGCAGTACTTC
V: TRBV25-1; size: .; D: .; J: TRBJ2-2; CDR3: CASSPASNGELFF; DNA: TGTGCCAGCAGTCCAGCGAGCAACGGGGAGCTGTTTTTT
V: TRBV2; size: .; D: .; J: TRBJ1-4; CDR3: CASSDPEGPNEKLFF; DNA: TGTGCCAGCAGTGATCCAGAAGGACCGAATGAAAAACTGTTTTTT
V: TRBV11-1; size: few; D: .; J: TRBJ2-7; CDR3: CASSLALGNYEQYF; DNA: TGTGCCAGCAGCTTAGCGCTGGGAAACTACGAGCAGTACTTC
V: TRBV29-1; size: few; D: TRBD2; J: TRBJ2-1; CDR3: CSVEVLAGGPYEQFF; DNA: TGCAGCGTTGAAGTCCTAGCGGGGGGGCCCTATGAGCAGTTCTTC
V: TRBV3-1; size: few; D: .; J: TRBJ1-4; CDR3: CASSQDGHGEKLFF; DNA: TGTGCCAGCAGCCAAGATGGTCACGGCGAAAAACTGTTTTTT
V: TRBV6-5; size: .; D: .; J: TRBJ2-3; CDR3: CASSYSTADTQYF; DNA: TGTGCCAGCAGTTACTCGACGGCAGATACGCAGTATTTT
V: TRBV19; size: .; D: .; J: TRBJ1-5; CDR3: CASSTDSYSNQPQHF; DNA: TGTGCCAGTAGTACGGACAGTTATAGCAATCAGCCCCAGCATTTT
V: TRBV6-4; size: .; D: TRBD1; J: TRBJ1-2; CDR3: CASSPRQGLPSKDPNYGYTF; DNA: TGTGCCAGCAGCCCCAGACAGGGTCTTCCATCAAAAGACCCGAACTATGGCTACACCTTC
V: TRBV7-8; size: many; D: .; J: TRBJ2-3; CDR3: CASSLAGTLITDTQYF; DNA: TGTGCCAGCAGCTTAGCCGGGACTCTTATCACAGATACGCAGTATTTT
V: TRBV3-1; size: .; D: .; J: TRBJ1-1; CDR3: CASSQDSLGVGEAFF; DNA: TGTGCCAGCAGCCAAGACAGTTTGGGAGTTGGTGAAGCTTTCTTT
V: TRBV7-2; size: many; D: TRBD2; J: TRBJ2-1; CDR3: CASSLDLRGGAYNEQFF; DNA: TGTGCCAGCAGCTTAGATTTACGGGGGGGGGCCTACAATGAGCAGTTCTTC
V: TRBV29-1; size: few; D: TRBD1; J: TRBJ1-5; CDR3: CSVSHGTDNQPQHF; DNA: TGCAGTGTTAGTCACGGGACAGACAATCAGCCCCAGCATTTT
V: TRBV27; size: .; D: TRBD2; J: TRBJ2-1; CDR3: CASSLGGGGGATQFF; DNA: TGTGCCAGCAGTCTAGGGGGGGGCGGGGGGGCGACACAGTTCTTC
V: TRBV4-2; size: few; D: TRBD2; J: TRBJ2-7; CDR3: CASSQDSSGGYLEQYF; DNA: TGTGCCAGCAGCCAAGATAGTAGCGGGGGTTACTTGGAGCAGTACTTC
V: TRBV13; size: few; D: TRBD2; J: TRBJ2-2; CDR3: CASSQGLAGAGELFF; DNA: TGTGCCAGCAGCCAAGGACTAGCGGGGGCCGGGGAGCTGTTTTTT
V: TRBV7-9; size: .; D: .; J: TRBJ2-7; CDR3: CASSPDGRSYEQYF; DNA: TGTGCCAGCAGCCCCGATGGCAGATCCTACGAGCAGTACTTC
V: TRBV6-2/TRBV6-3; size: .; D: .; J: TRBJ2-2; CDR3: CASSYSRFGTGELFF; DNA: TGTGCCAGCAGTTACTCGAGGTTTGGCACCGGGGAGCTGTTTTTT
V: TRBV15; size: many; D: .; J: TRBJ1-1; CDR3: CATSSPLTTGNTEAFF; DNA: TGTGCCACCAGCAGCCCCTTGACGACAGGGAACACTGAAGCTTTCTTT
V: TRBV2; size: .; D: .; J: TRBJ2-4; CDR3: CASSGDTQAKNIQYF; DNA: TGTGCCAGCAGTGGGGACACTCAAGCCAAAAACATTCAGTACTTC
V: TRBV4-1; size: .; D: .; J: TRBJ1-2; CDR3: CASSQDRRMDNFDGYTF; DNA: TGCGCCAGCAGCCAAGATAGGCGGATGGACAACTTCGATGGCTACACCTTC
V: TRBV7-8; size: .; D: TRBD2; J: TRBJ2-7; CDR3: CGGKRGLAGVLSYEQYF; DNA: TGTGGGGGCAAACGCGGACTAGCGGGGGTCCTTTCCTACGAGCAGTACTTC
V: TRBV20-1; size: .; D: .; J: TRBJ1-1; CDR3: CSARQRGEAFF; DNA: TGCAGTGCTAGACAAAGGGGAGAAGCTTTCTTT
V: TRBV20-1; size: .; D: TRBD2; J: TRBJ2-3; CDR3: CSALGLAGGLRTDTQYF; DNA: TGCAGTGCCCTCGGACTAGCGGGGGGGCTTAGGACAGATACGCAGTATTTT
V: TRBV28; size: many; D: TRBD1; J: TRBJ1-5; CDR3: CASSTLVRQGFQPQHF; DNA: TGTGCCAGCAGTACCTTAGTCCGACAGGGTTTTCAGCCCCAGCATTTT
V: TRBV27; size: .; D: TRBD2; J: TRBJ2-7; CDR3: CASSFRLAGGPDEQYF; DNA: TGTGCCAGCAGTTTCCGACTAGCGGGGGGGCCCGACGAGCAGTACTTC